This T cell receptor (beta chain) derives from a study of graft-versus-host responses after intestinal transplantation. Across the whole study: Recipients underwent multivisceral, liver-intestinal, or isolated intestinal transplants. Anti-thymocyte globulin induction was given to all recipients, followed by tacrolimus and steroids for three to four years. General study findings and limits: Peak levels of circulating GvH clones tracked with early post-transplant HvG declines. Recipient marrow held GvH clones, some first seen in ileum or blood.

Clones were sequenced by immunoSEQ multiplex PCR, and TCRdb holds only the in-frame ones, with some missing. The sample has 100,000 to 130,000 clones; roughly 89% are singletons. This clone has only one observation. Its target is unknown. The CDR3 runs to 18 residues. The V and J ends lost 0 bases and 0 bases respectively, with 15 bases between them. CDR1 and CDR2 (germline): LGHNT, FRNRAP. The sequencing here drew on unstimulated CD4+ T cells sorted from spleen or lymph node cells, taken before transplant. The rearrangement uses TRBV12-5 and TRBJ1-5; a weak D match, TRBD1 (6 bases). The TCR sequence derives from a human donor who was the organ donor for an intestinal transplant. The CDR3 DNA follows: TGTGCTAGTGGTTTGGTTACCGGGACACTCTATAGCAATCAGCCCCAGCATTTT. Protein sequence: CASGLVTGTLYSNQPQHF.